Listed here are 27 T cell receptor beta chains from one sample, sequenced in a study of regulatory T cells in long-lasting Graves disease. The time point here: newly diagnosed GD, antithyroid drugs for less than 3 months. Generation of the TCR library employed RNA extracted from PBMCs. CDR3 regions were amplified by Arm-PCR using iRepertoire HTBI primers to build TCR beta libraries. TCRdb re-called the multiplex PCR reads through MiXCR, storing one row per CDR3 protein. The sample lists about 460,000 distinct CDR3 sequences, about 14% occurring once. These data were also filed under a second study, of T cells in Graves' hyperthyroidism and ophthalmopathy.

Here the sequenced sample was peripheral blood mononuclear cells (PBMCs), taken at new diagnosis, from a patient treated with antithyroid drugs. Every receptor here comes from a woman aged 45-65 years with Graves disease.

This clonotype was counted at least ten times. V is TRBV29-1 and J is TRBJ2-7; 12 bases match TRBD2. The germline CDR1 and CDR2 sequences are SQVTM and ANQGSEA. This CDR3 is 15 amino acids long. The V segment lost 6 bases and the J segment 0 bases; nucleotides outside the gene matches: 6. CDR3: CSVGGLAGHSYEQYF. The DNA of the CDR3 is TGCAGCGTGGGGGGACTAGCGGGCCACTCCTACGAGCAGTACTTC.

The chain combines TRBV7-6 with TRBJ2-3, with D unresolved. The CDR3 is 17 residues long. V lost 3 bases and J lost 1, with 17 bases in between. Germline values: CDR1 SGHVS, CDR2 FNYEAQ. The CDR3 spells CASSLATTSSGTDTQYF. The CDR3 nucleotides are TGTGCCAGCAGCTTGGCGACGACTTCTTCGGGCACAGATACGCAGTATTTT.

This clonotype was seen ten or more times. V usage is TRBV6-1 and J usage is TRBJ2-7, with D perhaps TRBD2 (6 bases). CDR3 length equals 15 residues. CDR1 MNHNS and CDR2 SASEGT come from the germline V gene. Trimming left V 3 bases short and J 3 bases short, with 15 bases between. The CDR3 DNA reads TGTGCCAGCAGTGACGGGGGAGCTCTTTTCTACGAGCAGTACTTC. This codes for CASSDGGALFYEQYF.

This clonotype was detected many times. V is TRBV29-1 and J is TRBJ2-3; weak D call: TRBD2 (6 bases). Trimming left V 0 bases short and J 4 bases short, with 11 bases between. CDR1 is SQVTM, CDR2 ANQGSEA, per germline. This CDR3 spans 14 amino acids. The DNA for the CDR3 is TGCAGCGTTGAAGACACCTCGGGGGCAGATACGCAGTATTTT. It translates to CSVEDTSGADTQYF.

This clonotype showed up many times. V usage is TRBV3-1 and J usage is TRBJ2-1; D ambiguous. CDR3 size: 13 residues. Germline CDR1 LGHDT, CDR2 YNNKEL (reference sequence). Trimming stripped 3 bases from V and 11 bases from J, with 14 bases between. Here the CDR3 reads CASSHDLGNQQFF. The CDR3 DNA reads TGTGCCAGCAGCCATGACTTAGGTAATCAGCAGTTCTTC.

This clonotype was seen only a few times. The rearrangement uses TRBV7-3 and TRBJ2-3; 8 bases map to TRBD2. The CDR3 is 15 residues long. The junction had 4 bases not matched to a gene; V was cut back by 4 bases and J by 1 base. CDR1 and CDR2 from the germline V gene are SGHTA and FQGTGA. The CDR3 DNA follows: TGTGCCAGCAGCTATGGGACTAGTCGCACAGATACGCAGTATTTT. Protein: CASSYGTSRTDTQYF.

This chain uses TRBV14 with TRBJ2-6, with TRBD1 identical over 9 bases. CDR1 and CDR2 from the germline V gene are SGHDN and FVKESK. The junction had 5 bases not matched to a gene; V was cut back by 5 bases and J by 0 bases. The CDR3 contains 17 residues. The CDR3 DNA reads as TGTGCCAGCAGCAGCGGGACAGGGCGCTCTGGGGCCAACGTCCTGACTTTC. Its translation: CASSSGTGRSGANVLTF.

This clonotype was seen repeatedly, ten times or more. This chain joins TRBV2 and TRBJ2-1; 9 bases are shared with TRBD1. This CDR3 has 14 amino acids. The ends lost 6 bases at V and 3 bases at J; junction bases unmatched: 3. The V gene's germline CDR1 is SNHLY and CDR2 FYNNEI. Here the CDR3 reads CASSPGQGYNEQFF. CDR3 DNA sequence: TGTGCCAGCAGCCCGGGACAGGGCTACAATGAGCAGTTCTTC.

This chain links TRBV4-1 with TRBJ2-7, with TRBD2 identical over 16 bases. Per the germline V gene, CDR1 is MGHRA and CDR2 is YSYEKL. V lost 2 bases, J lost 2 bases, and 3 bases stayed unmatched. This CDR3 is 17 amino acids long. The CDR3 spells CASSQSGTSGRAYEQYF. The CDR3 DNA reads TGCGCCAGCAGCCAAAGCGGGACTAGCGGGAGGGCCTACGAGCAGTACTTC.

The chain employs TRBV19 and TRBJ1-1, with D maybe TRBD1 (6 bases). The CDR3 spans 16 residues. V dropped 6 bases and J dropped 6 bases, with 23 bases sitting between them. Germline V gene sequence: CDR1 LNHDA, CDR2 SQIVND (reference sequence). For the CDR3, the DNA is TGTGCCAGTAGGGACAGAAGCAAAGGACGGATCGCTGAAGCTTTCTTT. Translated, it gives CASRDRSKGRIAEAFF.

The table lists this clonotype with a few counts. V gene TRBV9 combines with J gene TRBJ2-1; D is unclear. Per the germline V gene, CDR1 is SGDLS and CDR2 is YYNGEE. This CDR3 contains 16 residues. V lost 0 bases and J lost 0, with 10 bases in between. The CDR3 is CASSVAVPTSYNEQFF. The CDR3 DNA follows: TGTGCCAGCAGCGTAGCCGTCCCAACCTCCTACAATGAGCAGTTCTTC.

The sample holds many counts of this clonotype. The chain uses TRBV20-1 and TRBJ2-7, with D possibly matching TRBD1 (6 bases). CDR3 length: 15 residues. The germline V and J ends were trimmed by 2 bases and 1 base, with 15 bases remaining between them. Germline V lookup: CDR1 DFQATT, CDR2 SNEGSKA (reference sequence). The CDR3 is CSARPGRGPSYEQYF. The CDR3 DNA sequence: TGCAGTGCTAGACCCGGCAGGGGCCCATCCTACGAGCAGTACTTC.

In its sample, this clonotype was seen many times. The CDR3 DNA sequence: TGTGCCAGCAGCTACCTAGGGGAGACCCAGTACTTC. It is translated as CASSYLGETQYF. This chain joins TRBV7-9 and TRBJ2-1; D not certain. The J call may be incorrect, as the DNA end agrees better with TRBJ2-5. The germline CDR1 and CDR2 sequences are SEHNR and FQNEAQ (reference sequence). The CDR3 loop spans 12 amino acids.

The chain joins TRBV19 to TRBJ2-6; 11 nucleotides match TRBD1. Germline V CDR1 and CDR2: LNHDA, SQIVND (reference sequence). The CDR3 covers 16 residues. After removal of 5 bases from V and 3 bases from J, the junction contained 3 bases not matched to a gene. CDR3 nucleotides: TGTGCCAGTAGTGGGACAGGGGGGCGTGGGGCCAACGTCCTGACTTTC. Its protein product is CASSGTGGRGANVLTF.

This clonotype was counted at least ten times. The chain recombines TRBV7-9 with TRBJ2-7, with D hard to call. Germline CDR1 SEHNR, CDR2 FQNEAQ (reference sequence). CDR3 length equals 13 residues. Trimming took off 4 bases at V and 1 base at J, with 8 bases between the two ends. CDR3: CASSSEASYEQYF. In DNA, the CDR3 is TGTGCCAGCAGCTCGGAAGCTTCCTACGAGCAGTACTTC.

A few counts support this clonotype. J is TRBJ2-1 and V is TRBV28; D is unresolved. In germline, CDR1 is MDHEN, CDR2 SYDVKM. This CDR3 is built from 15 residues. With 6 bases removed from V and 8 bases from J, the gap between germline ends came to 20 bases. As DNA, the CDR3 is TGTGCCAGCAGCACCGTCGAAGAAGGGCCCCATGAGCAGTTCTTC. This translates into CASSTVEEGPHEQFF.

The J gene is TRBJ2-2, the V gene TRBV7-3; D is possibly TRBD2 (5 bases). The V gene lost 2 bases and the J gene lost 6 bases, with 19 bases spanning the gap. Looked up from germline, CDR1 is SGHTA and CDR2 is FQGTGA. The CDR3 has 17 amino acids. CDR3: CASSLLDGIRVPGELFF. As DNA, the CDR3 is TGTGCCAGCAGCTTATTGGACGGGATCCGTGTCCCCGGGGAGCTGTTTTTT. The full variable domain, in which reference TRBV7-3 and TRBJ2-2 provide the parts outside the CDR3, is GAGVSQTPSNKVTEKGKYVELRCDPISGHTALYWYRQSLGQGPEFLIYFQGTGAADDSGLPNDRFFAVRPEGSVSTLKIQRTERGDSAVYLCASSLLDGIRVPGELFFGEGSRLTVL.

This clonotype was counted ten times or more. This CDR3 reads CAISFDSPSSEAFF. Here the CDR3 DNA reads TGTGCCATCAGTTTCGACAGTCCCTCCTCTGAAGCTTTCTTT. V usage is TRBV10-3 and J usage is TRBJ1-1; D possibly corresponds to TRBD1 (5 bases). There are 14 residues in the CDR3. Trimming shortened V by 5 bases and J by 6 bases, and 16 bases separated the two germline ends. Looked up from germline, CDR1 is ENHRY and CDR2 is SYGVKD.

This clonotype was recorded many times. The V and J genes are TRBV18 and TRBJ1-1, with no clear D. The CDR3 covers 13 residues. Per the germline V gene, CDR1 is KGHSH and CDR2 is LQKENI. Deletions cut 5 bases from V and 1 base from J, with 8 bases between. The CDR3 spells CASSWGENTEAFF. CDR3 bases: TGTGCCAGCTCATGGGGAGAGAACACTGAAGCTTTCTTT.

In its sample, this clonotype was seen many times. This chain links TRBV12-3 or TRBV12-4 with TRBJ2-1; D is unresolved. This CDR3 is built from 13 residues. Trimming took 3 bases from V and 6 from J, leaving 9 bases between them. For the CDR3, the DNA is TGTGCCAGCAGTTTCGGGCCCCTCAATGAGCAGTTCTTC. This sequence encodes CASSFGPLNEQFF.

This clonotype was found a few times. The rearrangement joins TRBV5-4 to TRBJ2-1, with 8 bases aligning to TRBD2. The germline CDR1 and CDR2 sequences are SGHNT and YYREEE (reference sequence). The CDR3 runs 16 residues. J lost 15 bases, V lost 1 base, and 18 bases had no gene match. CDR3 DNA: TGTGCCAGCAGCTTGCGCACCGGGACTAGGGACGGGAGCCTGTTCTTC. Translated, it gives CASSLRTGTRDGSLFF. The complete variable domain, with remaining parts taken from reference TRBV5-4 and TRBJ2-1, reads ETGVTQSPTHLIKTRGQQVTLRCSSQSGHNTVSWYQQALGQGPQFIFQYYREEENGRGNFPPRFSGLQFPNYSSELNVNALELDDSALYLCASSLRTGTRDGSLFFGPGTRLTVL.

This clonotype showed up many times. This chain links TRBV2 with TRBJ1-5, with a weak D call TRBD1 (6 bases). CDR3 size: 14 residues. In germline, CDR1 is SNHLY, CDR2 FYNNEI. V was pared by 7 bases and J by 6 bases, with 16 bases between. CDR3 sequence (DNA): TGTGCCAGCAACCGGGGGGGGCAAGGTCAGCCCCAGCATTTT. Protein sequence: CASNRGGQGQPQHF.

Notes on this clonotype: Since a much larger clone is just one base distant, this may be a read error. The genes are TRBV12-3 or TRBV12-4 and TRBJ2-1, with 7 bases identical to TRBD2. The trim removed 3 bases at V and 3 bases at J, leaving 8 bases unmatched. The CDR3 runs to 16 residues. The CDR3 sequence is CASSFWREWGYNEQFF. CDR3 nucleotide sequence: TGTGCCAGCAGTTTTTGGCGGGAGTGGGGCTACAATGAGCAGTTCTTC.

The rearrangement links TRBV20-1 to TRBJ2-7; 12 nucleotides agree with TRBD2. Per germline, CDR1 DFQATT and CDR2 SNEGSKA (reference sequence). The CDR3 is 15 amino acids. The V and J ends lost 1 base and 4 bases, in that order; junction bases with no gene match: 5. The CDR3 is CSARGLAGGPYEQYF. The CDR3 nucleotides read TGCAGTGCTAGAGGCCTAGCGGGAGGGCCTTACGAGCAGTACTTC.

Ten or more counts support this clonotype. The chain is built from TRBV6-1 and TRBJ1-1; D remains unclear. V lost 6 bases and J lost 6, with 14 bases in between. Per the germline V gene, CDR1 is MNHNS and CDR2 is SASEGT. CDR3 length: 13 amino acids. DNA of the CDR3: TGTGCCAGCAGCCTAATTCGGTACGCTGAAGCTTTCTTT. It encodes CASSLIRYAEAFF.

This clonotype has just a few counts. The chain joins TRBV7-9 to TRBJ2-1, with a weak D call TRBD2 (5 bases). The J call may be incorrect, as the DNA end agrees better with TRBJ2-5. Germline CDR1 SEHNR, CDR2 FQNEAQ (reference sequence). This CDR3 has 16 residues. The CDR3 nucleotides read TGTGCCAGCAGCTTGAGAGAGAGCGGCAGCCAAGAGACCCAGTACTTC. Protein sequence: CASSLRESGSQETQYF.

This clonotype showed up just a few times. V and J are TRBV30 and TRBJ2-7, with 9 bases identical to TRBD1. The ends lost 1 base at V and 1 base at J; junction bases unmatched: 8. Germline assignment: CDR1 GTSNPN and CDR2 SVGIG (reference sequence). CDR3 length equals 16 residues. CDR3 nucleotides: TGTGCCTGGAGTGGGTTAATCGGGACAGGGTCCTACGAGCAGTACTTC. This encodes CAWSGLIGTGSYEQYF.